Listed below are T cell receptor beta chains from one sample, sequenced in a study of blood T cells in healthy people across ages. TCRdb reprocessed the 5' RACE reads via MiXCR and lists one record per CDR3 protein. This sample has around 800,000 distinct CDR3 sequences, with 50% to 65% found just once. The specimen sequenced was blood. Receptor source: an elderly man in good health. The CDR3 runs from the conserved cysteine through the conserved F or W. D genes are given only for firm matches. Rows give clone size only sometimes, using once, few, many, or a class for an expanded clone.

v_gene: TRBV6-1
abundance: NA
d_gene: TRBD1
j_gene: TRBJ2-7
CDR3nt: TGTGCCAGCATGGACAGGGGGCTAAAACTTCGCTACGAGCAGTACTTC
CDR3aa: CASMDRGLKLRYEQYF

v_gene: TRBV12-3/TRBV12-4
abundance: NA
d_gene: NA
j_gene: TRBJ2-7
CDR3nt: TGTGCCAGCAGTTTATCCCAAGCCCCCTACGAGCAGTACTTC
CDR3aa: CASSLSQAPYEQYF

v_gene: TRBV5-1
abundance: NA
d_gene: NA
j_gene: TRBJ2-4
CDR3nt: TGCGCCAGCAGCTTGGAAAGTAAAAACATTCAGTACTTC
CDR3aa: CASSLESKNIQYF

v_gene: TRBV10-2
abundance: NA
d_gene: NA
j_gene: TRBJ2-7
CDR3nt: TGCGCCAGCAGCTTGATTACCTACGAGCAGTACTTC
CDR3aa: CASSLITYEQYF

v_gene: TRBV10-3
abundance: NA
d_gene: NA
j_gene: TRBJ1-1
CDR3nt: TGTGCCATCAGCGCCTCCGGGACAAGTTTTTTCGCTGAAGCTTTCTTT
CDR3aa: CAISASGTSFFAEAFF

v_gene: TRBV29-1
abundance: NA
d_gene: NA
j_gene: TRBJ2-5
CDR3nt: TGCAGCGTTGGCGGCAGGGTAATAGAGACCCAGTACTTC
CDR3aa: CSVGGRVIETQYF

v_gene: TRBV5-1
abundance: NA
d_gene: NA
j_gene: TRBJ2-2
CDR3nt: TGCGCCAGCAGCCACGAGCTGGGAAACACCGGGGAGCTGTTTTTT
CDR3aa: CASSHELGNTGELFF

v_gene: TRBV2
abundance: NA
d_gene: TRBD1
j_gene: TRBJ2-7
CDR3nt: TGTGCCAGCAGACTCAGGGGGAGCTCCTACGAGCAGTACTTC
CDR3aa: CASRLRGSSYEQYF

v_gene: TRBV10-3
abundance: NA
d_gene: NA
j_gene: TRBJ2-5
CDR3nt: TGTGCCGCGGGACCTAACAGGGAAGAGACCCAGTACTTC
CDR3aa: CAAGPNREETQYF

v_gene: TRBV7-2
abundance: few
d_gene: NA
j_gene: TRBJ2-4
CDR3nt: TGTGCCAGCAGCTTAGTGGGGCTAGCCAAAAACATTCAGTACTTC
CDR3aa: CASSLVGLAKNIQYF

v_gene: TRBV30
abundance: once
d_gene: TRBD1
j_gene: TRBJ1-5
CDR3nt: TGTGCCTGGAGTGTAACAGGGGGAATCAATCAGCCCCAGCATTTT
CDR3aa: CAWSVTGGINQPQHF

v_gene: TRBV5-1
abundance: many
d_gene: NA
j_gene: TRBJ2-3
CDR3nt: TGCGCCAGCAGCTACGGCACAGATACGCAGTATTTT
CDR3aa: CASSYGTDTQYF

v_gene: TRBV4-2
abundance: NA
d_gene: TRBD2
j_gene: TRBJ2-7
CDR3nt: TGTGCCAGCAGCCCCTCGCGGGGGACTAGCGGGCCCTCCTACGGGCAGTACTTC
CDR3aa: CASSPSRGTSGPSYGQYF

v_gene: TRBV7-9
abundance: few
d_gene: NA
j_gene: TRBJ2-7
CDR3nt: TGTGCCAGCAGCTTAAACCCCTACGAGCAGTACTTC
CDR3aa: CASSLNPYEQYF

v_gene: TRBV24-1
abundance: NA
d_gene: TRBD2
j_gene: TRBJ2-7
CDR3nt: TGTGCCACCAGTGATTCGACTAGCGGGAGGTACGAGCAGTACTTC
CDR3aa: CATSDSTSGRYEQYF

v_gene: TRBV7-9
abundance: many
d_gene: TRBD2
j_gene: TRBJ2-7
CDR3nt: TGTGCCAGCAGCTCGCGACTAGCGGGAGGGTACGAGCAGTACTTC
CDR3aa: CASSSRLAGGYEQYF

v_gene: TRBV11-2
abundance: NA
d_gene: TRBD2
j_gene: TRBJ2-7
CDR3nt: TGTGCCAGCAGCTTTAGCCCCGGACTAGCGGGAACCTACAATGAGCAGTACTTC
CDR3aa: CASSFSPGLAGTYNEQYF

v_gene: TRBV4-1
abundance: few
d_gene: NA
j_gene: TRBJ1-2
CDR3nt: TGCGCCAGCAGCGGATACAGCGGGGGCTACACCTTC
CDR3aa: CASSGYSGGYTF

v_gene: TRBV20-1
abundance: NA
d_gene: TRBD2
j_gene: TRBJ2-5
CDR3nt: TGCAGTGCTCTGGGACTAGCGGGAGCTGAGGAGACCCAGTACTTC
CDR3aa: CSALGLAGAEETQYF

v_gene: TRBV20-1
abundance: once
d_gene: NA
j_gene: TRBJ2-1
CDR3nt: TGCAGTGCTAGAGGCCAGGGAGTTGAGCAGTTCTTC
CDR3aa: CSARGQGVEQFF

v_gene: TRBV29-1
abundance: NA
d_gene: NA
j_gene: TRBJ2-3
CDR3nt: TGCAGCGTTCCTGGACGGGGGATCACAGATACGCAGTATTTT
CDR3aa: CSVPGRGITDTQYF

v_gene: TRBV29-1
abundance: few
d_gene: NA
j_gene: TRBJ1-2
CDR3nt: TGCAGCGTAAGGGGGGTACTTAACTATGGCTACACCTTC
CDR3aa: CSVRGVLNYGYTF